This entry lists 5 T cell receptor beta chains sequenced from one sample in a study of blood T cell repertoires in COVID-19. The repertoire was sequenced with immunoSEQ multiplex PCR; TCRdb's copy has only in-frame clones and lacks some. The repertoire holds 200,000 to 250,000 clones, with 70% to 85% as singletons. The sample comprised PBMCs or T cells enriched from blood (not recorded which). The source of these receptors is a man aged 55 to 69 who had recovered from COVID-19.

The chain uses TRBV29-1 and TRBJ1-1, with a possible D match to TRBD1 (6 bases). Trimming removed 1 base from V and 5 bases from J, with 17 bases in between. The CDR3 extends over 15 amino acids. Germline V lookup: CDR1 SQVTM, CDR2 ANQGSEA. CDR3 loop: CSVEGGGRDETEAFF. The CDR3, as DNA: TGCAGCGTTGAAGGCGGGGGGCGGGACGAAACTGAAGCTTTCTTT.

V usage is TRBV11-2 and J usage is TRBJ2-7; 12 bases are a match to TRBD2. The CDR3 consists of 13 residues. V trimming: 2 bases; J trimming: 10 bases; junction bases outside the gene matches: 3. The germline CDR1 and CDR2 sequences are SGHAT and FQNNGV. In nucleotides, the CDR3 is TGTGCCAGCAGCTTAAGACTAGCGGGGGAACAGTACTTC. Encoded protein: CASSLRLAGEQYF.

J is TRBJ2-3 and V is TRBV27, with 7 bases aligning to TRBD1. CDR3 length: 16 amino acids. CDR1 and CDR2 (germline): MNHEY, SMNVEV (reference sequence). With 5 bases clipped from V and 2 bases from J, the junction kept 10 bases outside the gene matches. The CDR3 spells CASSLTGARTTDTQYF. The CDR3 DNA reads TGTGCCAGCAGTCTAACAGGGGCCCGGACCACAGATACGCAGTATTTT.

This clone was seen a handful of times. J is TRBJ1-3 and V is TRBV21-1; the DNA was not compared with TRBD1, the D call given in the table. TRBV21-1 is annotated as a pseudogene. CDR3 size: 21 residues. DNA for the CDR3: TGTGCCAGCAGCAAAGTAAGCTTTCCCGACAAGTCCCCGCGTGGTGGAAACACCATATATTTT. Encoded protein: CASSKVSFPDKSPRGGNTIYF.

This rearrangement joins TRBV6-5 to TRBJ1-6; no definite D call. V was cut by 6 bases and J by 8 bases, with 14 bases left in between. This CDR3 comprises 14 residues. Germline CDR1 is MNHEY and CDR2 is SVGAGI. The CDR3 DNA reads as TGTGCCAGCAGCCCCAGAAGACGGGATTCACCCCTCCACTTT. It specifies CASSPRRRDSPLHF.